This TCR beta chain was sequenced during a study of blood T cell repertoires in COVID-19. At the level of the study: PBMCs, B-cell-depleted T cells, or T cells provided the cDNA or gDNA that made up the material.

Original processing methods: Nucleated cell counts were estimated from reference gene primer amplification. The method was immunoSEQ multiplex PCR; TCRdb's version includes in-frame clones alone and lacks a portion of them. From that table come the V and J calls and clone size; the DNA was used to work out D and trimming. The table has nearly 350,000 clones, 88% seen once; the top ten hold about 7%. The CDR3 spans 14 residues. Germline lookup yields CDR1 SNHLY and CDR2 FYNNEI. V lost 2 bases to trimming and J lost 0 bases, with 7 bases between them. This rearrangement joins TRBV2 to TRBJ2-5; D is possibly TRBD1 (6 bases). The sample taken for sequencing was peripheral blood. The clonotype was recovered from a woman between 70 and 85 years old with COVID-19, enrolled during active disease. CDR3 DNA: TGTGCCAGCAGTGAACAGGGGAACCAAGAGACCCAGTACTTC. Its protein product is CASSEQGNQETQYF.